This T cell receptor beta chain was recovered during a study of control samples from healthy donors and cancer patients. With regard to this clone: In the same sample, other DNA sequences code for this CDR3.

Data came from immunoSEQ multiplex PCR; TCRdb stores just in-frame clones and leaves some out. Seen here are 45,000 to 55,000 clones, over 90% observed once, and the top ten hold around 20%. This sequence was found in a woman between 45 and 65 years old with head and neck cancer. Sequencing used PBMCs.

CDR3 amino acids: CASSLEGYEQYF. The CDR3 coding sequence is TGCGCCAGCAGCTTGGAGGGGTACGAGCAGTACTTC. The rearrangement uses TRBV5-1 and TRBJ2-7; possibly TRBD1 for D (5 bases). V shed 0 bases and J shed 4 bases, with 5 bases lying between them. This CDR3 is built from 12 residues. Looked up from germline, CDR1 is SGHRS and CDR2 is YFSETQ.